This TCR beta chain was found in a study of blood T cell repertoires in COVID-19. Study context: Acute-phase and convalescent COVID-19 samples originated in the United States, Italy and Spain.

In the study's own analysis: How many nucleated cells were present was estimated from reference gene primer amplification. Repertoires were generated with immunoSEQ multiplex PCR, while TCRdb's copy carries only in-frame clones and drops some. That table furnishes V, J and clone size, whereas the DNA furnished D and trimming. This repertoire shows a few hundred thousand clones, around 87% found once; its top ten account for around 1.3%. This clone appeared a single time. Participants were aged about 18 to 100 years, lived in over 20 US areas, and enrolled virtually. For recovered donors of Cohort 3, there were two negative PCRs, clearance, or symptom resolution. The CDR3 spans 11 residues. CDR1 is SGHRS and CDR2 is YFSETQ in the germline V gene.

The gene calls are TRBV5-1 and TRBJ2-5; the match to TRBD1 covers 8 bases. Sequencing was performed on PBMCs or T cells enriched from blood (not recorded which). The TCR was taken from a man aged 30-40 years who had recovered from COVID-19. The chain's CDR3 is CASQGEETQYF. The CDR3 coding sequence is TGCGCTTCACAGGGGGAAGAGACCCAGTACTTC. Supplemented by reference TRBV5-1 and TRBJ2-5, the full variable domain reads KAGVTQTPRYLIKTRGQQVTLSCSPISGHRSVSWYQQTPGQGLQFLFEYFSETQRNKGNFPGRFSGRQFSNSRSEMNVSTLELGDSALYLCASQGEETQYFGPGTRLLVL.